This T cell receptor (beta chain) was profiled in a study of response to subunit inactivated influenza vaccine. Notes on the study in general: That few new T cells are recruited by each seasonal influenza vaccination was the authors' suggestion.

TCRdb itself ran the RT-PCR reads through MiXCR, one entry per CDR3 protein. Here the sample spans around 320,000 distinct CDR3 sequences, approximately 21% being singletons. This clonotype was observed at least ten times. Antigen unknown. Trimming cost V 2 bases and J 7 bases, with 20 bases left between them. This CDR3 is built from 16 residues. Per germline, CDR1 LGHNA and CDR2 YSLEER. This TCR was sampled from a man aged 50-75 years who received an inactivated influenza vaccine. Material: PBMCs from blood, obtained about 20 months after vaccination. This sequence joins TRBV4-3 and TRBJ1-2; D gene unclear. For the CDR3, the DNA is TGCGCCAGCAGCCAACCCTATCGCGGGGATTTAGGTGGCTACACCTTC. It codes for CASSQPYRGDLGGYTF.